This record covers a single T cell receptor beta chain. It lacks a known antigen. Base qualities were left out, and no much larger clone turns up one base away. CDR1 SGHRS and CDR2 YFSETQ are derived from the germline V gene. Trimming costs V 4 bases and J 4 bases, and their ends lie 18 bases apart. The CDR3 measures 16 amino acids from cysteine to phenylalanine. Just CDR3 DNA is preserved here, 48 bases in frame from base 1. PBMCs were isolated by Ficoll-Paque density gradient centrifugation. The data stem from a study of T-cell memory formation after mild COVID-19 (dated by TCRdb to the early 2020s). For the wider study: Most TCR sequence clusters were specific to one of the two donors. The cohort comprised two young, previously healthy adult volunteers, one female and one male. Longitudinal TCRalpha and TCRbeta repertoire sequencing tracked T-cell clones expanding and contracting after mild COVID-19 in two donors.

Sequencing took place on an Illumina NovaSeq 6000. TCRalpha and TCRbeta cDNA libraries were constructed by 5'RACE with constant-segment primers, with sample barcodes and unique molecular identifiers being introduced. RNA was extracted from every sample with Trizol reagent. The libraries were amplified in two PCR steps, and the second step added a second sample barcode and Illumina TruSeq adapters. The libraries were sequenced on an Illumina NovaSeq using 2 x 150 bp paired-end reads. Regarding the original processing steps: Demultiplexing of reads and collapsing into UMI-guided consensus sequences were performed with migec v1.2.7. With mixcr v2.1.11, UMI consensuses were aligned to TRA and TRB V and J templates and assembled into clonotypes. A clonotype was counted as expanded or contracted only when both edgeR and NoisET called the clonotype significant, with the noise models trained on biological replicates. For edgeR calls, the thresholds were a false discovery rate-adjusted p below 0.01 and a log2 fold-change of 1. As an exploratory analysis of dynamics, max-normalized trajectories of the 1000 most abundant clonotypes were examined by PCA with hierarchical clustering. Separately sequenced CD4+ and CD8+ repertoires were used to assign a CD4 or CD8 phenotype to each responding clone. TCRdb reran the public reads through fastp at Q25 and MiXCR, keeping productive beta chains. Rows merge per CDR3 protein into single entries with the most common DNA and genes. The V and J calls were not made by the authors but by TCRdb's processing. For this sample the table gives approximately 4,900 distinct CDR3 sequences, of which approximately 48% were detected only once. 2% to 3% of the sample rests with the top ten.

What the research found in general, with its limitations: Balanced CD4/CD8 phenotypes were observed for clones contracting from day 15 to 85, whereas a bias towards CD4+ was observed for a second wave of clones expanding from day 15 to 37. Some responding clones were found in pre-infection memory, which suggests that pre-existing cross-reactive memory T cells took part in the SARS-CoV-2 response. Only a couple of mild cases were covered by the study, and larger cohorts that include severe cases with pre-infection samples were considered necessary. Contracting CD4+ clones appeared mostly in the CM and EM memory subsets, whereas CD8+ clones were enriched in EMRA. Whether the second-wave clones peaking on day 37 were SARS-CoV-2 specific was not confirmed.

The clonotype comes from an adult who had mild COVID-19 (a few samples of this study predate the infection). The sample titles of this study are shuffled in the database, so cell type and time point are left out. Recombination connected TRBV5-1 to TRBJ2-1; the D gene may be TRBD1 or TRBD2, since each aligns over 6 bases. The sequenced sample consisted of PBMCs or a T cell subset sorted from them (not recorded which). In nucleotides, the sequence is TGCGCCAGCAGCCCGAGGGGGGACTCAGGGTACAATGAGCAGTTCTTC. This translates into CASSPRGDSGYNEQFF. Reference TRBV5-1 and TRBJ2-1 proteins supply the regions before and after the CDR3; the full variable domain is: KAGVTQTPRYLIKTRGQQVTLSCSPISGHRSVSWYQQTPGQGLQFLFEYFSETQRNKGNFPGRFSGRQFSNSRSEMNVSTLELGDSALYLCASSPRGDSGYNEQFFGPGTRLTVL.